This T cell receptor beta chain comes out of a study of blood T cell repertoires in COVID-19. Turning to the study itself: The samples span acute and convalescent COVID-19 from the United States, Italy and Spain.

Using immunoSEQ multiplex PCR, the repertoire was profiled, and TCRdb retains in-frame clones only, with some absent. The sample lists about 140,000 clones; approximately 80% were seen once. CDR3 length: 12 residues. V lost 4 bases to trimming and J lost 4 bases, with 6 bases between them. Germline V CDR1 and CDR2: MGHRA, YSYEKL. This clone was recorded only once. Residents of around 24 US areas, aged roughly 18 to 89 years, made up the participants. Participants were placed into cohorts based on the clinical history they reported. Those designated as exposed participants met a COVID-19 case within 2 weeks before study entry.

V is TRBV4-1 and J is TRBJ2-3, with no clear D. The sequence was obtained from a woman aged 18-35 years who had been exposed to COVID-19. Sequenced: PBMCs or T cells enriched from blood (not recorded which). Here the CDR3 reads CASSRLADTQYF. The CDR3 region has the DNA TGCGCCAGCAGCCGGCTCGCAGATACGCAGTATTTT.